What follows are 24 T cell receptor beta chains derived from one specimen sequenced in a study of blood T cell repertoires in COVID-19. Sequenced by immunoSEQ multiplex PCR; TCRdb stores in-frame clones only, minus some. The data contain about 160,000 clones, just over 90% of them singletons. Input material: peripheral blood. These TCRs come from a man aged 18 to 30 with acute or convalescent COVID-19.

V is TRBV2 and J is TRBJ2-7, with TRBD1 matching 7 bases. J was trimmed by 3 bases and V by 5 bases; bases with no gene match: 7. CDR3 size: 14 residues. CDR1 SNHLY and CDR2 FYNNEI come from the germline V gene. CDR3 amino acids: CASSLQGIVYEQYF. Written as DNA, the CDR3 is TGTGCCAGCAGTTTACAGGGGATTGTCTACGAGCAGTACTTC.

A single count supports this clone. The J gene is TRBJ2-1, the V gene TRBV2; perhaps TRBD2 as D (5 bases). The germline V gene encodes CDR1 SNHLY and CDR2 FYNNEI. This CDR3 is 15 amino acids long. Trimming removed 0 bases at V and 3 bases at J, with 9 bases between. CDR3 DNA: TGTGCCAGCAGTGAAGCGGGAGTGGTCTACAATGAGCAGTTCTTC. Translating it yields CASSEAGVVYNEQFF.

The V call is TRBV5-1, the J call TRBJ2-7, with D tentatively TRBD1 (5 bases). CDR3 size: 14 residues. Germline CDR1 and CDR2: SGHRS and YFSETQ. The V gene lost 5 bases and the J gene lost 7 bases, with 19 bases spanning the gap. The CDR3 protein is CASSPLGQGQEQYF. DNA for the CDR3: TGCGCCAGCAGTCCCCTAGGGCAGGGCCAGGAGCAGTACTTC.

The chain links TRBV24-1 to TRBJ2-1; 9 bases are shared with TRBD2. Looked up from germline, CDR1 is KGHDR and CDR2 is SFDVKD. The V segment lost 5 bases and the J segment 0 bases; nucleotides outside the gene matches: 4. The CDR3 has 16 amino acids. CDR3 DNA sequence: TGTGCCACCAGTGGGTTTAGCGGGAGCTCCTACAATGAGCAGTTCTTC. As protein: CATSGFSGSSYNEQFF.

The V call is TRBV7-9, the J call TRBJ2-3, with 9 bases fitting TRBD1. This CDR3 is 18 amino acids long. Losses at the gene ends were 3 bases for V and 6 bases for J; bases not matched to a gene: 16. Per germline, CDR1 SEHNR and CDR2 FQNEAQ (reference sequence). CDR3 DNA: TGTGCCAGCAGCTTCACGGGGTCCTGGGACAGGGAGAAGGATACGCAGTATTTT. Protein product: CASSFTGSWDREKDTQYF.

This sequence joins TRBV6-5 and TRBJ2-5, with TRBD1 as a possible D gene (6 bases). The CDR3 spans 15 residues. Per the germline V gene, CDR1 is MNHEY and CDR2 is SVGAGI. Between the trimmed V and J ends, which lost 4 bases and 5 bases, there was a span of 17 bases. The CDR3 region is CASSSASGVGETQYF. The CDR3 DNA is TGTGCCAGCAGTTCCGCCTCAGGGGTTGGTGAGACCCAGTACTTC.

The gene calls are TRBV7-9 and TRBJ1-1; D is uncertain. Germline assignment: CDR1 SEHNR and CDR2 FQNEAQ (reference sequence). Trimming shortened V by 5 bases and J by 0 bases, and 4 bases separated the two germline ends. This CDR3 region has 12 residues. The CDR3 reads CASSLMNTEAFF. The CDR3 nucleotides are TGTGCCAGCAGCCTAATGAACACTGAAGCTTTCTTT. Full variable domain (outside the CDR3, taken from reference TRBV7-9 and TRBJ1-1): DTGVSQNPRHKITKRGQNVTFRCDPISEHNRLYWYRQTLGQGPEFLTYFQNEAQLEKSRLLSDRFSAERPKGSFSTLEIQRTEQGDSAMYLCASSLMNTEAFFGQGTRLTVV.

V usage is TRBV7-8 and J usage is TRBJ2-7; 11 bases fit TRBD2. V trimming: 1 base; J trimming: 5 bases; junction bases outside the gene matches: 13. Germline CDR1 SGHVS, CDR2 FQNEAQ. CDR3 length: 18 residues. DNA for the CDR3: TGTGCCAGCAGCTTAGAGACCCTGCCTAGCGGGAGGTTCGACGAGCAGTACTTC. This sequence encodes CASSLETLPSGRFDEQYF.

The chain has TRBV6-1 and TRBJ2-5, with TRBD1 matching over 8 bases. The DNA end is more similar to TRBJ2-7, so the J call may be wrong. The CDR3 spans 16 residues. Germline V lookup: CDR1 MNHNS, CDR2 SASEGT. CDR3 DNA sequence: TGTGCCAGCAGTGACCTTGACAGGGGAAGGCAATCCGAGCAGTACTTC. This translates into CASSDLDRGRQSEQYF.

The chain employs TRBV9 and TRBJ1-2, with TRBD1 matching over 10 bases. CDR1 and CDR2 from the germline V gene are SGDLS and YYNGEE. CDR3 length equals 15 residues. Trimming took 3 bases from V and 7 from J; bases not matched to a gene: 9. The chain's CDR3 is CASSAHLGTGAGYTF. For the CDR3, the DNA is TGTGCCAGCAGCGCCCACCTAGGGACAGGGGCTGGCTACACCTTC. Full variable domain (missing parts from reference TRBV9 and TRBJ1-2): DSGVTQTPKHLITATGQRVTLRCSPRSGDLSVYWYQQSLDQGLQFLIQYYNGEERAKGNILERFSAQQFPDLHSELNLSSLELGDSALYFCASSAHLGTGAGYTFGSGTRLTVV.

The chain uses TRBV5-1 and TRBJ1-4, with TRBD1 as a possible D gene (6 bases). This CDR3 contains 15 residues. Germline V gene lookup returns CDR1 SGHRS and CDR2 YFSETQ. Trimming left V 0 bases short and J 7 bases short, with 13 bases between. DNA of the CDR3: TGCGCCAGCAGCTTGGAGGGGGTACGGGGTGAAAAACTGTTTTTT. It encodes CASSLEGVRGEKLFF.

The V and J genes are TRBV24-1 and TRBJ2-7; D is possibly TRBD1 (6 bases). V lost 4 bases to trimming and J lost 2 bases, with 11 bases between them. Germline V gene data show CDR1 as KGHDR and CDR2 as SFDVKD. The CDR3 loop spans 14 amino acids. In DNA form, the CDR3 reads TGTGCCACCAGTGACAACGACAGGCCCTACGAGCAGTACTTC. This codes for CATSDNDRPYEQYF.

This clone has only a few counts. The V gene is TRBV10-3, the J gene TRBJ1-1, with 8 nucleotides matching TRBD1. This CDR3 comprises 15 residues. The germline CDR1 and CDR2 sequences are ENHRY and SYGVKD. The trim removed 4 bases at V and 1 base at J, leaving 5 bases unmatched. The CDR3 sequence: CAISVTTGANTEAFF. The CDR3 nucleotides are TGTGCCATCAGTGTCACGACAGGGGCGAACACTGAAGCTTTCTTT.

This clone was counted a single time. The CDR3 protein is CATSGQGLTEQYF. The CDR3 region has the DNA TGTGCCACCTCCGGACAGGGTCTAACGGAGCAGTACTTC. The chain has TRBV19 and TRBJ2-7; 8 bases align to TRBD1. There are 13 residues in the CDR3. Germline lookup yields CDR1 LNHDA and CDR2 SQIVND (reference sequence). The V segment lost 10 bases and the J segment 7 bases; nucleotides outside the gene matches: 12.

The V call is TRBV4-1, the J call TRBJ2-3; TRBD1 agrees at 8 bases. Germline CDR1 MGHRA, CDR2 YSYEKL. This CDR3 contains 16 residues. With V trimmed by 0 bases and J by 2 bases, 4 bases remained unmatched. CDR3 protein: CASSQDARGLTDTQYF. In DNA, the CDR3 is TGCGCCAGCAGCCAAGATGCCAGGGGGCTCACAGATACGCAGTATTTT.

V is TRBV6-1 and J is TRBJ2-2; 7 nucleotides align to TRBD1. The length of the CDR3 is 15 residues. The germline gives CDR1 MNHNS, CDR2 SASEGT. The V and J ends lost 1 base and 3 bases, in that order; junction bases with no gene match: 2. This CDR3 reads CASSEGTGDTGELFF. In DNA form, the CDR3 reads TGTGCCAGCAGTGAAGGGACAGGAGACACCGGGGAGCTGTTTTTT.

On this clone itself: Distinct nucleotide sequences in the sample also encode this CDR3. J is TRBJ1-1 and V is TRBV7-9, with D perhaps TRBD1 (6 bases). Germline V CDR1 and CDR2: SEHNR, FQNEAQ (reference sequence). CDR3 length: 13 amino acids. Between the trimmed V and J ends, which lost 6 bases and 1 base, there was a span of 9 bases. For the CDR3, the DNA is TGTGCCAGCAGTCTGACAGGGAACACTGAAGCTTTCTTT. It codes for CASSLTGNTEAFF.

The chain couples TRBV7-9 to TRBJ1-2; 7 nucleotides match TRBD1. V trimming: 2 bases; J trimming: 4 bases; junction bases outside the gene matches: 4. The V gene's germline CDR1 is SEHNR and CDR2 FQNEAQ (reference sequence). CDR3 length: 14 residues. The CDR3 loop is CASSLSQGGYGYTF. The DNA for the CDR3 is TGTGCCAGCAGCTTAAGCCAGGGGGGCTATGGCTACACCTTC. Together with reference TRBV7-9 and TRBJ1-2, the CDR3 gives the full variable domain: DTGVSQNPRHKITKRGQNVTFRCDPISEHNRLYWYRQTLGQGPEFLTYFQNEAQLEKSRLLSDRFSAERPKGSFSTLEIQRTEQGDSAMYLCASSLSQGGYGYTFGSGTRLTVV.

This chain uses TRBV7-9 with TRBJ2-1, with D possibly being TRBD1 (5 bases). V was cut by 5 bases and J by 0 bases, with 14 bases left in between. Germline V gene data show CDR1 as SEHNR and CDR2 as FQNEAQ (reference sequence). This CDR3 contains 16 residues. The CDR3 coding sequence is TGTGCCAGCAGCCCCGTCCCAGGGTTCTCCTACAATGAGCAGTTCTTC. The encoded protein is CASSPVPGFSYNEQFF.

The chain couples TRBV5-4 to TRBJ1-1; D uncertain. The CDR3 totals 15 residues. V was clipped by 0 bases and J by 0 bases, with 9 bases between them. Germline lookup yields CDR1 SGHNT and CDR2 YYREEE (reference sequence). In DNA form, the CDR3 reads TGTGCCAGCAGCTTGGGGGAGATCATGAACACTGAAGCTTTCTTT. Encoded protein: CASSLGEIMNTEAFF.

The chain recombines TRBV30 with TRBJ2-7, with 12 bases aligning to TRBD2. V was clipped by 1 base and J by 3 bases; unmatched bases: 4. The CDR3 covers 15 residues. Germline loops: CDR1 GTSNPN, CDR2 SVGIG (reference sequence). CDR3 nucleotides: TGTGCCTGGAGTGGTCTAGCGGGGGGGATCTACGAGCAGTACTTC. Its protein product is CAWSGLAGGIYEQYF.

This chain connects TRBV19 to TRBJ1-5; 10 positions match TRBD1. Germline V gives CDR1 LNHDA, CDR2 SQIVND (reference sequence). Germline trimming cut 5 bases from V and 7 bases from J; bases unmatched to any gene: 8. This CDR3 spans 15 amino acids. This CDR3 reads CASSSRTGGHQPQHF. For the CDR3, the DNA is TGTGCCAGTAGTTCACGGACAGGGGGTCACCAGCCCCAGCATTTT.

This clone occurred a few times. V gene TRBV5-6 combines with J gene TRBJ1-5, with TRBD1 matching 8 bases. This CDR3 has 14 residues. The V segment lost 4 bases and the J segment 7 bases; nucleotides outside the gene matches: 7. The germline V gene encodes CDR1 SGHDT and CDR2 YYEEEE. The CDR3: CASSITGGNQPQHF. CDR3 in DNA: TGTGCCAGCAGCATAACAGGGGGTAACCAGCCCCAGCATTTT.

This clone was picked up one time. DNA for the CDR3: TGTGCCAGCTCACCACCGAGGACCAGGGGGGACGAGCAGTACTTC. Its translation: CASSPPRTRGDEQYF. The chain recombines TRBV18 with TRBJ2-7; D is possibly TRBD1 (7 bases). Trimming took 0 bases from V and 5 from J, leaving 14 bases between them. Germline-derived CDR1 and CDR2 are KGHSH and LQKENI. The CDR3 runs 15 residues. Based on the CDR3 plus reference TRBV18 and TRBJ2-7, the full variable domain is NAGVMQNPRHLVRRRGQEARLRCSPMKGHSHVYWYRQLPEEGLKFMVYLQKENIIDESGMPKERFSAEFPKEGPSILRIQQVVRGDSAAYFCASSPPRTRGDEQYFGPGTRLTVT.